The next 9 T cell receptor beta chains were all read from a single sample in a study of blood T cell repertoires in COVID-19. The protocol was immunoSEQ multiplex PCR, while the TCRdb copy is restricted to in-frame clones and leaves out a portion. The sample has about 210,000 clones, about four fifths seen once. Specimen: peripheral blood. All receptors come from a woman in her 40s with acute or convalescent COVID-19.

The rearrangement joins TRBV2 to TRBJ2-4; no firm D call. The CDR3 sequence is 14 residues long. The germline gives CDR1 SNHLY, CDR2 FYNNEI. V was shortened by 3 bases and J by 2 bases, with 8 bases between the two germline ends. Written as DNA, the CDR3 is TGTGCCAGCAGTGAGAGAAACTCCAAAAACATTCAGTACTTC. Translation gives CASSERNSKNIQYF.

The chain uses TRBV18 and TRBJ2-3, with 7 bases lining up with TRBD2. Germline V gene lookup returns CDR1 KGHSH and CDR2 LQKENI. Trimming cost V 2 bases and J 1 base; bases outside gene matches: 6. CDR3 size: 16 residues. The CDR3 is CASSPSGGLRTDTQYF. The CDR3 coding sequence is TGTGCCAGCTCACCATCCGGGGGACTACGCACAGATACGCAGTATTTT.

This chain links TRBV11-2 with TRBJ2-7; the match to TRBD2 covers 8 bases. V trimming: 2 bases; J trimming: 3 bases; junction bases outside the gene matches: 18. This CDR3 has 19 amino acids. Germline values: CDR1 SGHAT, CDR2 FQNNGV. CDR3 bases: TGTGCCAGCAGCTTACTCAGGGCTGGGGAAGCGGGAGACCTCTACGAGCAGTACTTC. Protein: CASSLLRAGEAGDLYEQYF. The complete variable domain, with remaining parts taken from reference TRBV11-2 and TRBJ2-7, reads EAGVAQSPRYKIIEKRQSVAFWCNPISGHATLYWYQQILGQGPKLLIQFQNNGVVDDSQLPKDRFSAERLKGVDSTLKIQPAKLEDSAVYLCASSLLRAGEAGDLYEQYFGPGTRLTVT.

The chain combines TRBV27 with TRBJ1-2; 8 nucleotides align to TRBD1. The J segment lost 3 bases and the V segment lost 2 bases, leaving 5 bases of the junction unmatched. There are 15 residues in the CDR3. Germline loops: CDR1 MNHEY, CDR2 SMNVEV (reference sequence). The CDR3 DNA is TGTGCCAGCAGTTTAACGCAGGGGGCGTACTATGGCTACACCTTC. Amino acid sequence: CASSLTQGAYYGYTF.

This clone appeared once. CDR3 loop: CASSLVQGNTGELFF. DNA for the CDR3: TGCGCCAGCAGCTTGGTGCAGGGGAACACCGGGGAGCTGTTTTTT. The chain carries TRBV5-1 and TRBJ2-2; D possibly corresponds to TRBD1 (5 bases). The CDR3 runs 15 residues. The germline V and J ends were trimmed by 0 bases and 1 base, with 7 bases remaining between them. Germline V gene lookup returns CDR1 SGHRS and CDR2 YFSETQ.

CDR3 region: CATSRDDQVGTDTQYF. Here the CDR3 DNA reads TGTGCCACCAGCAGAGATGATCAGGTCGGCACAGATACGCAGTATTTT. The V gene is TRBV15, the J gene TRBJ2-3; D unclear. With 0 bases removed from V and 1 base from J, the gap between germline ends came to 11 bases. This CDR3 comprises 16 residues. Germline CDR1 and CDR2: LNHNV and YYDKDF (reference sequence).

This chain uses TRBV4-2 with TRBJ2-1, with D maybe TRBD2 (6 bases). Germline V CDR1 and CDR2: LGHNA, YNFKEQ. The V gene lost 0 bases and the J gene lost 0 bases, with 18 bases spanning the gap. The CDR3 runs to 19 residues. The CDR3 loop is CASSQDVRDSPSSYNEQFF. The CDR3 DNA follows: TGTGCCAGCAGCCAAGATGTGCGGGACTCACCCAGCTCCTACAATGAGCAGTTCTTC.

The chain recombines TRBV5-1 with TRBJ1-5, with unresolved D. V was clipped by 3 bases and J by 3 bases, with 7 bases between them. CDR1 and CDR2 (germline): SGHRS, YFSETQ. The CDR3 is 13 residues long. The DNA for the CDR3 is TGCGCCAGCAGCTCTGGGCCCAATCAGCCCCAGCATTTT. This sequence encodes CASSSGPNQPQHF.

This sequence joins TRBV19 and TRBJ1-5; 10 nucleotides line up with TRBD1. CDR1 LNHDA and CDR2 SQIVND come from the germline V gene (reference sequence). With 10 bases clipped from V and 2 bases from J, the junction kept 11 bases outside the gene matches. CDR3 length: 16 amino acids. CDR3 protein: CATTRGQGMRNQPQHF. The CDR3, as DNA: TGTGCCACGACCCGGGGACAGGGGATGCGCAATCAGCCCCAGCATTTT.